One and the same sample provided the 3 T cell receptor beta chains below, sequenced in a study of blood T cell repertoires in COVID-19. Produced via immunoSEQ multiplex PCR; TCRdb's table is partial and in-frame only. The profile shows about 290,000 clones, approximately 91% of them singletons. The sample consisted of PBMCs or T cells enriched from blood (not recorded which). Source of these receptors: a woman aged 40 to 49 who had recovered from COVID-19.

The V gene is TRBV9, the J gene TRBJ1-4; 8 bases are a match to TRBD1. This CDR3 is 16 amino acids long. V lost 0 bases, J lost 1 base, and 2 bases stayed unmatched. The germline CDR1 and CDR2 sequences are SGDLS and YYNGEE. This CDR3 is CASSVGTGITNEKLFF. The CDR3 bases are TGTGCCAGCAGCGTAGGGACAGGGATAACTAATGAAAAACTGTTTTTT.

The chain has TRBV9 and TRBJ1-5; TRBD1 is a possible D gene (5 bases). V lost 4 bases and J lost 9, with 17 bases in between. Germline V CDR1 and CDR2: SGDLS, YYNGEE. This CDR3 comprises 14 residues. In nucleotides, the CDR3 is TGTGCCAGCAGCCTAGACAGTTTCTCTCGGCCCCAGCATTTT. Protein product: CASSLDSFSRPQHF.

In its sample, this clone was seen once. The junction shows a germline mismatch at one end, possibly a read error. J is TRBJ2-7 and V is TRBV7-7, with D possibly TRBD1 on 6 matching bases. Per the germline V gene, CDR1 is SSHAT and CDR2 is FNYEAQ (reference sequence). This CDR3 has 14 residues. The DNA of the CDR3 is TGTGCTAGCAGCTTAGACAGGAACTCCTACGAGCAGTACTTC. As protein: CASSLDRNSYEQYF.